This T cell receptor beta chain derives from a study of shared clonotypes between healthy human individuals. Notes on the study in general: Generation probabilities were higher for clonotypes shared across all four sorted-subset donors than for unshared ones. Among donors, the sharing of clonotypes was expected to be influenced by sequencing depth. Memory subsets generally showed smaller estimated richness than naive subsets did. Shared clonotypes: about 5% naive CD4, under 4% naive CD8, 2% to 2.5% memory CD4, under 0.45% memory CD8.

Assay used: immunoSEQ multiplex PCR; TCRdb lists only in-frame clones, some missing. The sample records some 700,000 clones, about nine tenths being singletons. Of note for this clone: Its antigen remains unknown.

The germline V and J ends were trimmed by 4 bases and 4 bases, with 10 bases remaining between them. This CDR3 has 13 residues. Germline V gene lookup returns CDR1 ENHRY and CDR2 SYGVKD. Sequenced sample: memory CD8+ T cells from PBMCs. Subset here: CD45RO+ cells pooled with CCR7-negative TemRA cells. The sequence came from a man between 18 and 29 years old in good health. Some clones in this sample may be carry-over from other donors' samples. The chain carries TRBV10-3 and TRBJ1-2, with unresolved D. In DNA form, the CDR3 reads TGTGCCATCAGTGGCACAGAACGCTATGGCTACACCTTC. Amino acid sequence: CAISGTERYGYTF.